These 4 T cell receptor beta chains originate from one sample sequenced in a study of blood T cell repertoires in COVID-19. Assay: immunoSEQ multiplex PCR; the TCRdb copy retains only in-frame clones and omits some. The sample yields just over 300,000 clones, 80% to 90% seen once. The sequenced sample consisted of PBMCs or T cells enriched from blood (not recorded which). Receptors originate from a woman younger than 30 who had recovered from COVID-19.

The chain has TRBV6-5 and TRBJ2-5, with TRBD1 matching 8 bases. The CDR3 is 14 residues long. J lost 5 bases, V lost 5 bases, and 7 bases had no gene match. Germline V gives CDR1 MNHEY, CDR2 SVGAGI. The chain's CDR3 is CASSRQGARETQYF. CDR3 DNA sequence: TGTGCCAGCAGTCGTCAGGGGGCGAGGGAGACCCAGTACTTC.

The rearrangement joins TRBV24-1 to TRBJ2-7; 7 bases fit TRBD2. CDR1 and CDR2 (germline): KGHDR, SFDVKD. The CDR3 length is 13 residues. V lost 5 bases and J lost 2; bases outside the gene matches: 2. CDR3 DNA: TGTGCCACCAGTGGCGGGGGAACCTACGAGCAGTACTTC. Its translation is CATSGGGTYEQYF.

V is TRBV30 and J is TRBJ1-4, with D possibly TRBD1 on 6 matching bases. The germline gives CDR1 GTSNPN, CDR2 SVGIG (reference sequence). The germline V and J ends were trimmed by 2 bases and 8 bases, with 12 bases remaining between them. CDR3 length equals 13 residues. CDR3 bases: TGTGCCTGGAGTAGGGGGGAGGGGGAAAAACTGTTTTTT. Its protein product is CAWSRGEGEKLFF.

The genes are TRBV11-3 and TRBJ1-1; D gene ambiguous. This CDR3 comprises 14 residues. V was trimmed by 0 bases and J by 1 base, leaving 6 bases between them. The germline V gene has CDR1 SGHNT and CDR2 YENEEA. The CDR3 region has the DNA TGTGCCAGCAGCTTAGAGGGCGAGAACACTGAAGCTTTCTTT. Translating it yields CASSLEGENTEAFF.